This T cell receptor beta chain was sequenced in a study of cytomegalovirus exposure and HLA in healthy donors. Points on this clone: Its target is not known.

The study, taken as a whole, reports: Accurate prediction of most subjects' HLA-A and HLA-B alleles from TCR beta sequences was reported. Near-uniform donor sequencing depth was presumed by presence/absence analyses.

V shed 9 bases and J shed 7 bases, with 18 bases lying between them. The CDR3 length is 14 residues. Germline V gene data show CDR1 as LNHDA and CDR2 as SQIVND (reference sequence). Primers included in the PCR were 60 Vbeta and 13 Jbeta primers. TCRdb's copy holds only in-frame clones and misses some; the assay was immunoSEQ multiplex PCR. The table shows roughly 130,000 clones, with 82% occurring only once. The sequenced sample consisted of PBMCs. This TCR came from a male donor in good health and CMV-seropositive. The gene calls are TRBV19 and TRBJ2-2; D is possibly TRBD2 (5 bases). Written as DNA, the CDR3 is TGTGCCAGCGTTGGGTGGGAGTCCGACGGGGAGCTGTTTTTT. Its translation is CASVGWESDGELFF.